This T cell receptor beta chain was retrieved from a study of molecular identifiers for immune sequencing clone quantification (dated by TCRdb to 2016 to 2019). For the wider study: For a replicate experiment, the RNA from either roughly 18,000 or 92,000 naive CD8 T cells was divided into five aliquots, and four of those aliquots went on to sequencing. This methods study benchmarked molecular-identifier clustering-based TCR repertoire sequencing (MIDCIRS) and TCR RNA copy counting, using CD8 T cells to do so.

The full study reports these points: Naive libraries contained spiked-in Jurkat TCR RNA (approximately nine copies' worth), which is not part of the donor repertoire. In CMV-specific effector cells, clones with more than 20 RNA copies contained over 99% of molecules, whereas in naive cells such clones contained under 1% of molecules. A single cell's worth of spiked-in Jurkat TCR RNA was reported detectable even among one million naive CD8 T cells. Highly expanded clone sizes could be underestimated if identical TCR molecules share a barcode. When barcode sub-clustering was left out, chimeric consensus sequences inflated TCR diversity, with chimeras reaching as high as 47%. Modeling gave roughly 2.9 recovered TCR RNA copies per cell versus 8 to 10 by digital PCR, implying approximately 30% capture efficiency.

Libraries of naive CD8 T cells were built from anywhere between roughly 17,000 and 1,000,000 sorted cells, with 10%, 30% or 50% of the purified RNA used. Naive CD8 T cells, defined as CD8+CD4-CCR7+CD45RA+, were FACS-sorted into RLT Plus buffer on a BD FACSAria II. Detection sensitivity was tested by spiking Jurkat RNA equal to roughly ten TCR copies' worth into samples containing roughly 19,000-1,000,000 naive CD8 T cells. CD8 T cells were enriched using RosetteSep CD8+ T Cell Enrichment Cocktail and Ficoll-Paque, and the enriched cells then underwent ACK red cell lysis. Libraries were made using PCR. The sequencer was a NextSeq 500. Bulk TCR libraries were generated as previously described, with the TCR primers listed in Table S5 used. Purification of total RNA was performed with the Qiagen AllPrep DNA/RNA kit. Before analysis, reads from multiple sequencing runs of one library were combined. For the original study's pipeline: Only reads with exact TCR constant sequence were kept, trimmed to 150 nt, and grouped by their 12-nt molecular barcodes. Reads inside each barcode group were sub-clustered using a 15% Levenshtein threshold, and a quality-weighted consensus sequence was constructed for each RNA molecule. Non-functional sequences were removed, as were lower-count sequences one edit away from another. Based on fitting two negative binomial distributions, any barcode sub-cluster with under 20% of the maximum read count was discarded. The public reads were reprocessed in TCRdb via fastp at Q25 and MiXCR, keeping in-frame beta chains. Rows with a matching CDR3 protein are joined into one entry that keeps the most common DNA and genes. TCRdb, rather than the study authors, made the V and J calls. Within this sample are some 680,000 distinct CDR3 sequences, with roughly 27% of them counted one time only. The biggest ten clones account for 0.78% of the sample.

V trim: 4 bases; J trim: 0 bases; unmatched bases: 5. The CDR3 numbers 15 residues from cysteine through phenylalanine. The entry retains the CDR3 DNA only, 45 bases that are in frame from base 1. The germline V gene sets CDR1 to MNHNS and CDR2 to SASEGT. This clonotype was observed a few times. Its binding antigen is unknown. Base-call qualities are not available, and no considerably larger clone is one nucleotide away. Sequenced input: naive CD8+ T cells from blood, with Jurkat cell RNA spiked in. The cell subset or site label on this specimen signifies: FACS-sorted CD8+CD4-CCR7+CD45RA+ naive T cells. This TCR derives from a human donor in good health. Some libraries in this study had Jurkat cell RNA spiked in. This sequence uses TRBV6-1 and TRBJ1-1; 7 middle bases align to TRBD1. The nucleotides read TGTGCCAGCAGTGCAAGGACAGGAATGAACACTGAAGCTTTCTTT. Translated, it gives CASSARTGMNTEAFF.